These T cell receptor beta chains were read from a single sample in a study of shared clonotypes between healthy human individuals. This table comes from immunoSEQ multiplex PCR, and its TCRdb copy is limited to in-frame clones, with some not included. This sample yields 1.5 million to 2.5 million clones, of which approximately 95% are seen a single time; roughly 1% belongs to the top ten. Sequencing was performed on naive CD8+ T cells sorted from blood. Source of these receptors: a man aged 18 to 30 in good health. Both conserved end residues are part of each CDR3. The D gene is left open where the match is weak. Size is stated for part of the rows, as once, few or many counts, or as a class when the clone is expanded.

>NA|TRBJ1-4|NA|TRBV28
CASSFRADGKLFF
TGTGCCAGCAGTTTCCGAGCCGACGGGAAACTGTTTTTT
>NA|TRBJ1-1|NA|TRBV9
CASSVGLENTEAFF
TGTGCCAGCAGCGTAGGGTTGGAGAACACTGAAGCTTTCTTT
>NA|TRBJ1-4|NA|TRBV5-1
CASSSEGNDGEKLFF
TGCGCCAGCAGCTCGGAGGGTAATGATGGTGAAAAACTGTTTTTT
>NA|TRBJ2-1|TRBD2|TRBV27
CASSPLAGVQFF
TGTGCCAGCAGTCCCTTAGCGGGAGTACAGTTCTTC
>NA|TRBJ1-1|NA|TRBV9
CASSVGGVIGLNTEAFF
TGTGCCAGCAGCGTAGGTGGGGTCATTGGATTGAACACTGAAGCTTTCTTT
>NA|TRBJ2-7|NA|TRBV27
CASRGTSYEQYF
TGTGCCAGCAGGGGGACCAGCTACGAGCAGTACTTC
>NA|TRBJ2-7|TRBD2|TRBV11-2
CASSLPGLENEQYF
TGTGCCAGCAGCCTGCCGGGACTAGAAAATGAGCAGTACTTC
>NA|TRBJ1-4|NA|TRBV6-5
CASSYGWGDEKLFF
TGTGCCAGCAGTTACGGCTGGGGTGATGAAAAACTGTTTTTT
>NA|TRBJ1-5|NA|TRBV10-3
CAISESPGPSNQPQHF
TGTGCCATCAGTGAGAGCCCAGGACCTAGCAATCAGCCCCAGCATTTT
>NA|TRBJ2-7|NA|TRBV29-1
CSVEDRLLRWEQYF
TGCAGCGTTGAAGACAGGCTACTCCGATGGGAGCAGTACTTC
>NA|TRBJ1-2|NA|TRBV7-9
CASSPVHRGYTF
TGTGCCAGCAGCCCGGTCCATCGTGGCTACACCTTC
>few|TRBJ1-2|NA|TRBV19
CASSIDQANYGYTF
TGTGCCAGTAGTATTGACCAAGCTAACTATGGCTACACCTTC
>NA|TRBJ1-2|NA|TRBV7-8
CASSNESLRDGYTF
TGTGCCAGCAGCAACGAGTCTTTGCGAGATGGCTACACCTTC
>NA|TRBJ2-7|NA|TRBV14
CASSLEIGAYEQYF
TGTGCCAGCAGCCTCGAAATAGGGGCCTACGAGCAGTACTTC
>NA|TRBJ2-3|NA|TRBV2
CASSEGWTAPDTQYF
TGTGCCAGCAGTGAAGGGTGGACAGCCCCAGATACGCAGTATTTT
>NA|TRBJ1-1|NA|TRBV30
CAWSFMNTEAFF
TGTGCCTGGAGCTTCATGAACACTGAAGCTTTCTTT
>NA|TRBJ2-5|NA|TRBV10-3
CAIRPGDLTKETQYF
TGTGCCATCAGGCCCGGAGACTTGACAAAAGAGACCCAGTACTTC
>NA|TRBJ2-7|NA|TRBV19
CASSISAYYEQYF
TGTGCCAGTAGTATCTCGGCCTACTACGAGCAGTACTTC
>NA|TRBJ2-7|NA|TRBV11-2
CASSLRGAYEQYF
TGTGCCAGCAGCTTACGGGGAGCCTACGAGCAGTACTTC
>NA|TRBJ2-2|NA|TRBV27
CASTGQKNTGELFF
TGTGCCAGCACCGGACAGAAAAACACCGGGGAGCTGTTTTTT
>NA|TRBJ1-1|NA|TRBV28
CASSTLTGTFPEAFF
TGTGCCAGCAGTACCCTCACAGGGACCTTCCCTGAAGCTTTCTTT
>NA|TRBJ2-7|TRBD2|TRBV5-1
CASRYGTTYEQYF
TGCGCCAGCAGGTATGGGACTACTTACGAGCAGTACTTC
>NA|TRBJ2-1|TRBD2|TRBV7-9
CASSLLGLAGDEQFF
TGTGCCAGCAGCTTACTTGGGCTAGCGGGAGATGAGCAGTTCTTC
>NA|TRBJ1-2|NA|TRBV4-3
CASSPLEGSGYTF
TGCGCCAGCAGTCCCCTCGAGGGGTCTGGCTACACCTTC
>NA|TRBJ2-1|TRBD2|TRBV4-1
CASSQGLAGGNEQFF
TGCGCCAGCAGCCAAGGGCTAGCGGGAGGTAATGAGCAGTTCTTC
>NA|TRBJ1-6|NA|TRBV2
CASSEPRDLHSPLHF
TGTGCCAGCAGTGAACCCCGGGACCTCCATTCACCCCTCCACTTT
>NA|TRBJ1-1|NA|TRBV6-1
CASSDVSEASTEAFF
TGTGCCAGCAGTGATGTTTCAGAGGCGAGCACTGAAGCTTTCTTT
>NA|TRBJ2-6|TRBD1|TRBV7-9
CASGTGNDNVLTF
TGTGCCAGCGGGACAGGTAATGACAACGTCCTGACTTTC
>NA|TRBJ2-5|NA|TRBV28
CASSPWGTARETQYF
TGTGCCAGCAGTCCCTGGGGTACAGCCCGAGAGACCCAGTACTTC
>NA|TRBJ2-3|NA|TRBV6-5
CASSRSSSTDTQYF
TGTGCCAGCAGCCGAAGTTCTAGCACAGATACGCAGTATTTT
>NA|TRBJ2-7|NA|TRBV7-8
CASSFDRRETYEQYF
TGTGCCAGCAGCTTTGATCGGAGGGAGACCTACGAGCAGTACTTC
>once|TRBJ1-2|TRBD1|TRBV5-6
CASSFQGAYDGYTF
TGTGCCAGCAGCTTTCAGGGGGCATACGATGGCTACACCTTC
>NA|TRBJ2-7|NA|TRBV27
CASSGVESYEQYF
TGTGCCAGCAGTGGAGTAGAGTCCTACGAGCAGTACTTC
>NA|TRBJ2-1|NA|TRBV4-3
CASSQVEGVGYNEQFF
TGCGCCAGCAGCCAAGTAGAGGGTGTGGGGTACAATGAGCAGTTCTTC
>NA|TRBJ2-7|NA|TRBV6-1
CASSESAGSYEQYF
TGTGCCAGCAGTGAAAGCGCAGGGAGCTACGAGCAGTACTTC
>NA|TRBJ2-3|NA|TRBV11-2
CASTLGGAWATDTQYF
TGTGCCAGCACCCTAGGGGGGGCTTGGGCCACAGATACGCAGTATTTT
>NA|TRBJ2-2|NA|TRBV30
CARSAGVGTGELFF
TGTGCCCGGAGTGCTGGGGTCGGCACCGGGGAGCTGTTTTTT
>NA|TRBJ2-1|TRBD2|TRBV29-1
CSVEDPQGGAPYNEQFF
TGCAGCGTTGAAGATCCCCAGGGAGGGGCCCCCTACAATGAGCAGTTCTTC
>once|TRBJ2-7|NA|TRBV7-9
CASSLGSSSYEQYF
TGTGCCAGCAGCTTAGGGTCGAGCTCCTACGAGCAGTACTTC
>NA|TRBJ1-1|NA|TRBV5-6
CASSLETGSTEAFF
TGTGCCAGCAGCTTGGAAACAGGGAGCACTGAAGCTTTCTTT
>NA|TRBJ2-1|NA|TRBV27
CASTERTSPRNEQFF
TGTGCCAGCACGGAGAGGACCTCCCCTCGTAATGAGCAGTTCTTC
>NA|TRBJ2-7|NA|TRBV7-9
CASSSLGVLYKGYEQYF
TGTGCCAGCAGCTCTTTGGGGGTATTGTACAAAGGCTACGAGCAGTACTTC
>NA|TRBJ1-1|TRBD1|TRBV9
CASSPGGEFTEAFF
TGTGCCAGCAGCCCAGGGGGAGAATTCACTGAAGCTTTCTTT
>NA|TRBJ2-5|TRBD1|TRBV30
CAWNQGVEETQYF
TGTGCCTGGAATCAGGGGGTTGAGGAGACCCAGTACTTC
>NA|TRBJ2-1|NA|TRBV2
CASSDPDSPLDEQFF
TGTGCCAGCAGTGACCCGGACAGCCCACTCGATGAGCAGTTCTTC